This T cell receptor beta chain was captured by sequencing in a study of cytomegalovirus exposure and HLA in healthy donors. The V gene lost 0 bases and the J gene lost 10 bases, with 10 bases spanning the gap. This CDR3 is built from 13 residues. Germline V gene sequence: CDR1 LGHNA, CDR2 YSLEER. Libraries were prepared by immunoSEQ multiplex PCR; TCRdb keeps only in-frame clonotypes and omits some of them. The data hold about 65,000 clones, with under 95% observed a single time. This sequence joins TRBV4-3 and TRBJ1-3, with D hard to call. Sequencing used PBMCs. This clonotype originated in a woman aged 18-35 years in good health and CMV-seronegative. DNA for the CDR3: TGCGCCAGCAGCCAAGATCGGGGTAGGACCATATATTTT. Amino acids: CASSQDRGRTIYF.